The following is a T cell receptor (beta chain) sequence with its context. Per the study methods: Using reference gene primer amplification, nucleated cell counts were estimated. Profiling relied on immunoSEQ multiplex PCR, and the TCRdb table lists in-frame clones only, not all of them. V and J calls and clone size are as listed in that table; D and trimming were resolved from the DNA. The sample includes about 24,000 clones, 87% of them seen just once. The sample is drawn from a study of blood T cell repertoires in COVID-19. Study-level background: The United States, Italy and Spain supplied acute and convalescent COVID-19 samples. Sources were T cells, B-cell-depleted T cells, or PBMCs; the material itself was cDNA or gDNA.

The specimen sequenced was peripheral blood. This receptor was identified in a human donor with active COVID-19. The donor label of this sample is uncertain.

The CDR3 DNA reads TGCAGCGCCTACACAGGGGAAAGCTACAATGAGCAGTTCTTC. It codes for CSAYTGESYNEQFF. The chain is built from TRBV29-1 and TRBJ2-1; TRBD1 aligns across 7 bases. Germline lookup yields CDR1 SQVTM and CDR2 ANQGSEA. The CDR3 spans 14 residues. The ends lost 7 bases at V and 3 bases at J; junction bases unmatched: 9.